The 14 T cell receptor beta chains reported below all come from one sample, sequenced in a study of cytomegalovirus exposure and HLA in healthy donors. Use of 60 Vbeta and 13 Jbeta primers characterized the PCR. Profiled with immunoSEQ multiplex PCR; TCRdb holds only in-frame clones, not every one. The table lists 200,000 to 250,000 clones, about 81% of them singletons. Source material: PBMCs. The receptors shown here come from a woman aged 40 to 49 in good health and CMV-seronegative.

V gene TRBV29-1 combines with J gene TRBJ2-1; D might be TRBD1 (6 bases). Germline V lookup: CDR1 SQVTM, CDR2 ANQGSEA. Between the trimmed V and J ends, which lost 5 bases and 5 bases, there was a span of 19 bases. CDR3 length equals 15 residues. Here the CDR3 reads CSVRTGLRRDNEQFF. In DNA, the CDR3 is TGCAGCGTTAGAACAGGGTTACGGCGGGACAATGAGCAGTTCTTC.

The chain combines TRBV7-8 with TRBJ2-1; 8 positions agree with TRBD1. The length of the CDR3 is 18 residues. V was pared by 2 bases and J by 5 bases, with 14 bases of the junction left unmatched. CDR1 is SGHVS and CDR2 is FQNEAQ in the germline V gene. The CDR3 DNA is TGTGCCAGCAGCTTATTATCCCTCCGGGACAGGACCCACAATGAGCAGTTCTTC. Protein sequence: CASSLLSLRDRTHNEQFF.

V gene TRBV27 combines with J gene TRBJ2-3; 7 nucleotides align to TRBD1. The CDR3 sequence is 15 residues long. V was pared by 8 bases and J by 1 base, with 9 bases of the junction left unmatched. The V gene's germline CDR1 is MNHEY and CDR2 SMNVEV (reference sequence). Written as DNA, the CDR3 is TGTGCCAGCGGAAGAACAGGGGCTGGCACAGATACGCAGTATTTT. Translation gives CASGRTGAGTDTQYF.

This clone was observed once. The genes are TRBV4-1 and TRBJ2-7; the match to TRBD2 covers 7 bases. The CDR3 loop spans 18 amino acids. Germline loops: CDR1 MGHRA, CDR2 YSYEKL. V lost 1 base to trimming and J lost 3 bases; unmatched junction nucleotides: 15. CDR3 nucleotide sequence: TGCGCCAGCAGCCAAGTTGTGGGACTACGTGGCCCCATCTACGAGCAGTACTTC. Translation gives CASSQVVGLRGPIYEQYF.

The chain has TRBV6-1 and TRBJ1-1; 11 bases line up with TRBD1. The trim removed 1 base at V and 4 bases at J, leaving 2 bases unmatched. CDR1 and CDR2 from the germline V gene are MNHNS and SASEGT. The CDR3 extends over 15 amino acids. The CDR3 DNA follows: TGTGCCAGCAGTGAAGAAGGGACAGGGGGCACTGAAGCTTTCTTT. Translated, it gives CASSEEGTGGTEAFF.

The J gene is TRBJ1-1, the V gene TRBV10-3; D might be TRBD1 (5 bases). CDR3 length: 12 residues. V was shortened by 10 bases and J by 5 bases, with 14 bases between the two germline ends. Germline CDR1 reads ENHRY; CDR2 reads SYGVKD. In DNA, the CDR3 is TGTGCCAGCGGGACGGCGGTAACTGAAGCTTTCTTT. Translated: CASGTAVTEAFF.

The genes are TRBV2 and TRBJ1-2; unclear D gene. The CDR3 runs to 12 residues. Trimming left V 6 bases short and J 2 bases short, with 7 bases between. Germline V gene sequence: CDR1 SNHLY, CDR2 FYNNEI. The CDR3 here is CASRPGNYGYTF. The CDR3 DNA is TGTGCCAGCAGGCCCGGGAACTATGGCTACACCTTC. The whole variable domain, filled in from reference TRBV2 and TRBJ1-2, reads EPEVTQTPSHQVTQMGQEVILRCVPISNHLYFYWYRQILGQKVEFLVSFYNNEISEKSEIFDDQFSVERPDGSNFTLKIRSTKLEDSAMYFCASRPGNYGYTFGSGTRLTVV.

This chain joins TRBV4-2 and TRBJ2-1; possibly TRBD1 for D (6 bases). The CDR3 is 16 amino acids. The germline gives CDR1 LGHNA, CDR2 YNFKEQ. V shed 0 bases and J shed 4 bases, with 13 bases lying between them. The CDR3 loop reads CASSQDITGKYNEQFF. The CDR3, as DNA: TGTGCCAGCAGCCAAGATATAACAGGGAAGTACAATGAGCAGTTCTTC.

The DNA of the CDR3 is TGTGCCAGCAGTTTAGACAGGAGCTCTGGAAACACCATATATTTT. Translated: CASSLDRSSGNTIYF. This chain connects TRBV27 to TRBJ1-3, with D perhaps TRBD1 (6 bases). The V and J ends lost 2 bases and 0 bases respectively, with 8 bases between them. This CDR3 comprises 15 residues. CDR1 and CDR2 (germline): MNHEY, SMNVEV (reference sequence).

This chain uses TRBV6-1 with TRBJ2-1; 8 positions agree with TRBD2. CDR3 length: 15 residues. Germline loops: CDR1 MNHNS, CDR2 SASEGT. J gave up 2 bases and V 8 bases, and 8 bases lay outside the gene matches. CDR3: CASGELADTYNEQFF. Written as DNA, the CDR3 is TGTGCCAGCGGGGAACTAGCGGATACCTACAATGAGCAGTTCTTC.

This chain joins TRBV5-1 and TRBJ2-1, with 13 bases aligning to TRBD2. Trimming at V came to 0 bases and at J to 3 bases, leaving 9 bases not matched to a gene. The CDR3 has 19 amino acids. The germline V gene has CDR1 SGHRS and CDR2 YFSETQ. The CDR3 coding sequence is TGCGCCAGCAGCTTGGGACTAGCGGGAGGAGGTAAGCTCTACAATGAGCAGTTCTTC. It encodes CASSLGLAGGGKLYNEQFF.

This rearrangement joins TRBV5-1 to TRBJ2-3; 8 bases line up with TRBD2. After removal of 4 bases from V and 6 bases from J, the junction contained 10 bases not matched to a gene. The CDR3 totals 15 residues. CDR1 is SGHRS and CDR2 is YFSETQ in the germline V gene. CDR3 bases: TGCGCCAGCAGCCCTAAGGGGACTAGAGGTGATACGCAGTATTTT. It codes for CASSPKGTRGDTQYF.

V is TRBV5-6 and J is TRBJ2-7; D is possibly TRBD2 (5 bases). The CDR3 covers 15 residues. Trimming pared 4 bases from V and 3 bases from J, leaving 17 bases between. CDR1 and CDR2 from the germline V gene are SGHDT and YYEEEE. The CDR3 loop is CASSGSAAQFYEQYF. The CDR3, as DNA: TGTGCCAGCAGCGGGAGCGCGGCACAATTCTACGAGCAGTACTTC. Full variable domain (rest looked up from reference TRBV5-6 and TRBJ2-7): DAGVTQSPTHLIKTRGQQVTLRCSPKSGHDTVSWYQQALGQGPQFIFQYYEEEERQRGNFPDRFSGHQFPNYSSELNVNALLLGDSALYLCASSGSAAQFYEQYFGPGTRLTVT.

The chain employs TRBV30 and TRBJ1-2; D unresolved. V was cut by 0 bases and J by 6 bases, with 11 bases left in between. The germline V gene encodes CDR1 GTSNPN and CDR2 SVGIG (reference sequence). The CDR3 contains 13 residues. The chain's CDR3 is CAWSVLEKNGYTF. In nucleotides, the CDR3 is TGTGCCTGGAGTGTTTTGGAGAAGAATGGCTACACCTTC. Filled out from reference TRBV30 and TRBJ1-2, the complete variable domain reads SQTIHQWPATLVQPVGSPLSLECTVEGTSNPNLYWYRQAAGRGLQLLFYSVGIGQISSEVPQNLSASRPQDRQFILSSKKLLLSDSGFYLCAWSVLEKNGYTFGSGTRLTVV.